This entry lists 3 T cell receptor beta chains sequenced from one sample in a study of T cells in Graves' hyperthyroidism and ophthalmopathy (dated by TCRdb to the late 2010s). The library relied on multiplex PCR. The sample was run on an Illumina HiSeq 2000. The TCR beta CDR3 regions were amplified from the RNA transcripts. The first round of RT-PCR for the TCR CDR3 was performed with the HTBI primer set and the Qiagen OneStep RT-PCR kit. TCRdb trimmed the raw reads at Q25, called clones with MiXCR and kept productive beta chains. Each entry merges the rows of one CDR3 protein and shows their most common DNA and genes. Across this sample there are approximately 58,000 distinct CDR3 sequences, with just under 50% seen only once. The ten largest clonotypes hold 9.5% to 15% of the sample. Sequencing was done on a sample of blood. The receptors stem from a woman aged 25 to 39 with Graves' ophthalmopathy.

This clonotype was observed many times. Written as DNA, the CDR3 is TGTGCCTGGAGTTCGAAGGGCTACACCTTC. Protein: CAWSSKGYTF. The chain is built from TRBV30 and TRBJ1-2; the D is unclear. Germline assignment: CDR1 GTSNPN and CDR2 SVGIG (reference sequence). There are 10 residues in the CDR3. Trimming removed 2 bases from V and 8 bases from J, with 6 bases in between.

This clonotype rates as medium-sized. J is TRBJ1-4 and V is TRBV7-2, with 8 bases fitting TRBD1. Trimming at V came to 5 bases and at J to 5 bases, leaving 1 base not matched to a gene. CDR1 SGHTA and CDR2 FQGNSA come from the germline V gene. The CDR3 has 13 amino acids. CDR3 nucleotide sequence: TGTGCCAGCAGCCGGACAGGGAATGAAAAACTGTTTTTT. This translates into CASSRTGNEKLFF.

With respect to this clonotype: This is likely a read error, given that the CDR3 carries no conserved phenylalanine or tryptophan at its end. This chain joins TRBV19 and TRBJ2-1; 8 bases are shared with TRBD2. The length of the CDR3 is 18 residues. Looked up from germline, CDR1 is LNHDA and CDR2 is SQIVND (reference sequence). In DNA form, the CDR3 reads TGTGCCAGTAGTACCCACGGGACGGCGGGAGGAAATTACATTGAGCAGTTCTTG. It is translated as CASSTHGTAGGNYIEQFL.